The source of this TCR beta chain is a study of CD8 T cells in ankylosing spondylitis. V gave up 4 bases and J gave up 5 bases, with 13 bases separating them. From germline, CDR1 is SGHRS and CDR2 YFSETQ. The CDR3 consists of 13 residues. Via MiXCR, TCRdb re-called the 5' RACE reads, giving one row per CDR3 protein. In the table there are fewer than 750,000 distinct CDR3 sequences, around 19% of which are singletons. Study results and limitations: Ankylosing spondylitis blood appeared to be characterized by a TCR beta motif of eight highly homologous variants.

This clonotype has only a few counts. Its antigen is as yet unknown. The rearrangement uses TRBV5-1 and TRBJ2-7, with D perhaps being TRBD1 or TRBD2 (5 bases each). Sequencing used blood, either unsorted or a sorted T cell fraction (not recorded which). This clonotype originated in a male donor with ankylosing spondylitis. The DNA of the CDR3 is TGCGCCAGCAGCGGGGGTAGTGCCCACGAGCAGTACTTC. Amino acids: CASSGGSAHEQYF.